A selection of T cell receptor beta chains follows, all from one sample in a study of blood T cell repertoires in COVID-19. Repertoires were generated with immunoSEQ multiplex PCR, while TCRdb's copy carries only in-frame clones and drops some. This table holds 200,000 to 300,000 clones, around 81% found once. Sequenced sample: peripheral blood. These receptors all stem from a man under 40 who had recovered from COVID-19. CDR3s include the opening cysteine and the closing phenylalanine or tryptophan. D genes are given only for firm matches. A row's size may be missing; if present it is once, few, many or a size class.

d_call	j_call	clone_size	v_call	cdr3_aa	cdr3_nt
.	TRBJ2-3	.	TRBV9	CASSVEGGARDTQYF	TGTGCCAGCAGCGTAGAGGGGGGGGCTAGGGATACGCAGTATTTT
.	TRBJ2-3	.	TRBV19	CASSREHTDTQYF	TGTGCCAGTAGTCGTGAACACACAGATACGCAGTATTTT
.	TRBJ2-1	.	TRBV11-2	CASSSIGGPSSYNEQFF	TGTGCCAGCAGCTCCATCGGGGGGCCGAGCTCCTACAATGAGCAGTTCTTC
.	TRBJ1-6	once	TRBV18	CASSPSPGGGLSPLHF	TGTGCCAGCTCACCATCCCCCGGCGGTGGACTTTCACCCCTCCACTTT
TRBD2	TRBJ2-2	.	TRBV7-9	CASSPSAGANTGELFF	TGTGCCAGCAGCCCAAGCGCGGGGGCGAACACCGGGGAGCTGTTTTTT
.	TRBJ2-4	.	TRBV5-8	CASSLGASGVQYF	TGTGCCAGCAGCTTGGGGGCTTCGGGGGTTCAGTACTTC
.	TRBJ1-6	once	TRBV4-2	CASSQENRLDNSPLHF	TGTGCCAGCAGCCAAGAAAACAGGTTGGATAATTCACCCCTCCACTTT
.	TRBJ1-2	.	TRBV11-2	CASSPLNSRGGYTF	TGTGCCAGCAGCCCCCTAAACTCCAGGGGCGGCTACACCTTC
TRBD1	TRBJ1-2	.	TRBV11-2	CASSLAGTGGRRYGYTF	TGTGCCAGCAGCTTGGCCGGGACAGGGGGCAGACGCTATGGCTACACCTTC
.	TRBJ1-1	.	TRBV6-1	CASSEALWQGRRTEAFF	TGTGCCAGCAGTGAGGCTTTGTGGCAGGGGCGCCGGACTGAAGCTTTCTTT
.	TRBJ1-2	.	TRBV3-1/TRBV3-2	CASSQDRGGRGNYGYTF	TGTGCCAGCAGCCAAGATCGTGGAGGGAGAGGTAACTATGGCTACACCTTC
.	TRBJ2-1	.	TRBV18	CASSPKQGSDEQFF	TGTGCCAGCTCACCGAAACAGGGTTCGGATGAGCAGTTCTTC
.	TRBJ1-2	.	TRBV10-3	CAISEERDCGYTF	TGTGCCATCAGTGAAGAAAGAGACTGTGGCTACACCTTC
TRBD1	TRBJ2-2	.	TRBV12-5	CASGRSGTGRSGELFF	TGTGCTAGTGGTCGATCCGGGACAGGTCGGTCCGGGGAGCTGTTTTTT
TRBD1	TRBJ2-2	.	TRBV7-3	CASSQRTGGLDGELFF	TGTGCCAGCAGCCAAAGGACAGGGGGCTTAGACGGGGAGCTGTTTTTT
.	TRBJ1-2	.	TRBV29-1	CSVHPGGEVDGYTF	TGCAGCGTTCATCCGGGGGGCGAAGTCGATGGCTACACCTTC
TRBD1	TRBJ1-2	once	TRBV15	CATSRDALDRARRGYTF	TGTGCCACCAGCAGAGATGCCTTGGACAGGGCTCGTCGTGGCTACACCTTC
.	TRBJ1-6	.	TRBV25-1	CASSESQMAPPLHF	TGTGCCAGCAGTGAATCCCAGATGGCTCCACCCCTCCACTTT
TRBD2	TRBJ2-3	once	TRBV4-1	CASSPGLAETDTQYF	TGCGCCAGCAGCCCGGGACTAGCGGAGACAGATACGCAGTATTTT
TRBD2	TRBJ2-3	.	TRBV5-8	CASSAAVLAGGTDTQYF	TGTGCCAGCAGCGCCGCGGTGCTAGCGGGGGGCACAGATACGCAGTATTTT
.	TRBJ2-2	.	TRBV18	CASSPRDTYSTGELFF	TGTGCCAGCTCACCACGGGACACTTATTCTACCGGGGAGCTGTTTTTT
.	TRBJ1-2	.	TRBV28	CATYLGANYGYTF	TGTGCCACCTACCTCGGAGCTAACTATGGCTACACCTTC
.	TRBJ1-2	.	TRBV12-3/TRBV12-4	CASSQQGTGGYTF	TGTGCCAGCAGCCAACAGGGAACTGGGGGCTACACCTTC
TRBD1	TRBJ1-1	.	TRBV2	CASRGTGNTEAFF	TGTGCCAGCAGGGGGACAGGGAACACTGAAGCTTTCTTT
.	TRBJ1-1	.	TRBV27	CASSLDRGMMNTEAFF	TGTGCCAGCAGTTTAGATAGGGGGATGATGAACACTGAAGCTTTCTTT
TRBD1	TRBJ1-5	.	TRBV5-5	CASSLGQGAEPQHF	TGTGCCAGCAGCCTGGGACAGGGAGCAGAGCCCCAGCATTTT
.	TRBJ2-5	.	TRBV27	CASSLYPGETQYF	TGTGCCAGCAGCCTGTACCCGGGGGAGACCCAGTACTTC
TRBD1	TRBJ2-7	.	TRBV10-1	CASSERTGGIYEQYF	TGCGCCAGCAGCGAACGGACAGGGGGAATCTACGAGCAGTACTTC
TRBD1	TRBJ2-2	.	TRBV19	CASSIGGTGTRYANTGELFF	TGTGCCAGTAGTATAGGGGGGACAGGGACTCGGTACGCGAACACCGGGGAGCTGTTTTTT
TRBD2	TRBJ2-7	.	TRBV10-3	CAITLPLAGDHEQYF	TGTGCCATCACCCTGCCCCTAGCGGGGGATCACGAGCAGTACTTC
.	TRBJ2-4	.	TRBV5-6	CASSLLRSKNIQYF	TGTGCCAGCAGCTTGTTGCGGAGCAAAAACATTCAGTACTTC
TRBD1	TRBJ1-1	.	TRBV12-5	CASGGTGVRISKNTEAFF	TGTGCTAGTGGGGGGACAGGGGTGAGAATATCCAAGAACACTGAAGCTTTCTTT